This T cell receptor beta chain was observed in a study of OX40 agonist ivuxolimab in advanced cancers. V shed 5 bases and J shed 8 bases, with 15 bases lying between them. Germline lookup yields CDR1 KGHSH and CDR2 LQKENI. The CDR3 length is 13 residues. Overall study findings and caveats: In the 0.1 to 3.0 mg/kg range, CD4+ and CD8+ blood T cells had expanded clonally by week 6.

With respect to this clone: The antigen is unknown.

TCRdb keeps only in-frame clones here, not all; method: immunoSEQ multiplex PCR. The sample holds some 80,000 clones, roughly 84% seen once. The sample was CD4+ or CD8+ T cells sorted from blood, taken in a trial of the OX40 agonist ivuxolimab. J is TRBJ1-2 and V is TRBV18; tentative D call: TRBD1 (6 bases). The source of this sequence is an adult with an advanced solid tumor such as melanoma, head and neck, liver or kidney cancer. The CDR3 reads CASSSDRRGGYTF. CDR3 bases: TGTGCCAGCTCATCCGACAGGAGGGGCGGCTACACCTTC.